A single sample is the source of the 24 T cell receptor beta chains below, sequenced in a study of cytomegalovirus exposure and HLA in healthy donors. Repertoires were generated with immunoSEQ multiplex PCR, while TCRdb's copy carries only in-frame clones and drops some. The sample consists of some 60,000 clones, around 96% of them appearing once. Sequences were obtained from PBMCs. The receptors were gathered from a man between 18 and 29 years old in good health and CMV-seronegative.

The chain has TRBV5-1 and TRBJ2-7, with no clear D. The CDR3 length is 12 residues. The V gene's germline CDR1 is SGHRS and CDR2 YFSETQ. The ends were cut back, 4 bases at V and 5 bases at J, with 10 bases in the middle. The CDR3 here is CASSATGNEQYF. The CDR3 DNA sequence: TGCGCCAGCAGCGCCACGGGTAACGAGCAGTACTTC.

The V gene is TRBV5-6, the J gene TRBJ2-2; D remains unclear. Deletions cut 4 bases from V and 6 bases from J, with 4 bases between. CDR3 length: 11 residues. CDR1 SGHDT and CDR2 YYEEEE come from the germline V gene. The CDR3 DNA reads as TGTGCCAGCAGCCTCTCCGGGGAGCTGTTTTTT. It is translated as CASSLSGELFF. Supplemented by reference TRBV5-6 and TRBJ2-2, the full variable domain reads DAGVTQSPTHLIKTRGQQVTLRCSPKSGHDTVSWYQQALGQGPQFIFQYYEEEERQRGNFPDRFSGHQFPNYSSELNVNALLLGDSALYLCASSLSGELFFGEGSRLTVL.

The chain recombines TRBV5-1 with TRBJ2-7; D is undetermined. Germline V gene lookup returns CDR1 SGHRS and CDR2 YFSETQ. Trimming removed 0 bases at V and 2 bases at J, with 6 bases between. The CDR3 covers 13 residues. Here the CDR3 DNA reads TGCGCCAGCAGCTTGGACAGCACCTACGAGCAGTACTTC. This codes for CASSLDSTYEQYF.

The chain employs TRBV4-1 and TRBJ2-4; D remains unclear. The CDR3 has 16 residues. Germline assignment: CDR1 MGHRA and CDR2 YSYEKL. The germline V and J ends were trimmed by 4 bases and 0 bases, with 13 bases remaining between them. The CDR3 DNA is TGCGCCAGCAGCCGCTTGGAGATCCTAGCCAAAAACATTCAGTACTTC. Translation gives CASSRLEILAKNIQYF.

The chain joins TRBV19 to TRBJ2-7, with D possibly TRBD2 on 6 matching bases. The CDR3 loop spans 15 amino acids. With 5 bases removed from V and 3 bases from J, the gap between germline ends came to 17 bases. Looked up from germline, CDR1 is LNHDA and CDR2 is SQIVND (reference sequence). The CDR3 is CASSDAGTGNYEQYF. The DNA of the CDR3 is TGTGCCAGTAGTGACGCCGGGACTGGCAACTACGAGCAGTACTTC.

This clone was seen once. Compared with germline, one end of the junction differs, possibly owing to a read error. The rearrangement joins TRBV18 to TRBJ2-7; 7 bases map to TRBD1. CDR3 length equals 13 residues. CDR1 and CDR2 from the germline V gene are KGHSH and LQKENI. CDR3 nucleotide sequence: TGTGCCAGCTCACTCGGACAGGCCTACGAGCAGTGCTTC. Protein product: CASSLGQAYEQCF.

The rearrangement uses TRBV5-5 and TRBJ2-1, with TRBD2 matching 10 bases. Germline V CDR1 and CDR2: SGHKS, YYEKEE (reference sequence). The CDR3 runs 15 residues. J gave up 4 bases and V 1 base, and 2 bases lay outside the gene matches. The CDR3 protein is CASSLWTSGYNEQFF. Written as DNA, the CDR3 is TGTGCCAGCAGCTTGTGGACTAGCGGTTACAATGAGCAGTTCTTC.

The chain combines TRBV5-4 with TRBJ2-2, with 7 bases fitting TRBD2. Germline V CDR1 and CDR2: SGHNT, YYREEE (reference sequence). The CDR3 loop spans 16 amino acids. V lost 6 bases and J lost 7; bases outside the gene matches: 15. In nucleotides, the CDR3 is TGTGCCAGCACCACCGCCGGGCGACTAGCAAACGGGGAGCTGTTTTTT. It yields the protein CASTTAGRLANGELFF.

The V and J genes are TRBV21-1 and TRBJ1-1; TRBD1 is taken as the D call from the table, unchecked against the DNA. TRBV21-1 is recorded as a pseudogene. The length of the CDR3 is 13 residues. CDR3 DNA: TGTGCCAGAGACAGGGCTGGTGACACTGAAGCTTTCTTT. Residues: CARDRAGDTEAFF.

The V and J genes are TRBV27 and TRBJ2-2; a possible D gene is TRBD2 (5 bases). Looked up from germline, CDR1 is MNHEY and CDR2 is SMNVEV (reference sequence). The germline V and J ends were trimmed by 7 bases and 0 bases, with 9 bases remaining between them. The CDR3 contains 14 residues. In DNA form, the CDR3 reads TGTGCCAGCAATTCAGCGGCGAACACCGGGGAGCTGTTTTTT. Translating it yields CASNSAANTGELFF.

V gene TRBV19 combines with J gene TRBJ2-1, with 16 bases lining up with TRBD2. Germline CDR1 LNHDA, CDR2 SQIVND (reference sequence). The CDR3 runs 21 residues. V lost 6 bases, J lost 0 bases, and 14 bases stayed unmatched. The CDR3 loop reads CASSITPLGLAGGPSYNEQFF. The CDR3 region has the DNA TGTGCCAGTAGCATTACGCCACTGGGACTAGCGGGAGGGCCCTCCTACAATGAGCAGTTCTTC.

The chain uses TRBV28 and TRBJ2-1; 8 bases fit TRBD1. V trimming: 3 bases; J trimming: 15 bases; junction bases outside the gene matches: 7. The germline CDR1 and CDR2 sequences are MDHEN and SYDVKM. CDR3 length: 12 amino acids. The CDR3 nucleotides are TGTGCCAGCAGTTTGGCCGGGACAGGTCCGTTCTTC. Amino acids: CASSLAGTGPFF. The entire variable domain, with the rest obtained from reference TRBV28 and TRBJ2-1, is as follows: DVKVTQSSRYLVKRTGEKVFLECVQDMDHENMFWYRQDPGLGLRLIYFSYDVKMKEKGDIPEGYSVSREKKERFSLILESASTNQTSMYLCASSLAGTGPFFGPGTRLTVL.

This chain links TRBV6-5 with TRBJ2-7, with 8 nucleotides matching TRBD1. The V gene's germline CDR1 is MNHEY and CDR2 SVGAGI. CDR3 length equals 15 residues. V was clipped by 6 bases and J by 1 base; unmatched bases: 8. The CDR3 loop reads CASRLRDRWSYEQYF. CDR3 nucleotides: TGTGCCAGCAGGCTCCGGGACAGGTGGTCCTACGAGCAGTACTTC.

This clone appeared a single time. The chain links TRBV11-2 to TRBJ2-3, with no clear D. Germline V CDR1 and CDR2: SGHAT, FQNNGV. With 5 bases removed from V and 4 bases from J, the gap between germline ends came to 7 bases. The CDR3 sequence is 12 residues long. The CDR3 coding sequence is TGTGCCAGCAGCAGTCGGGCAGATACGCAGTATTTT. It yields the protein CASSSRADTQYF.

This chain's CDR3 is CASSVEDYVTYNEQFF. CDR3 in DNA: TGTGCCAGCAGCGTAGAGGACTACGTTACCTACAATGAGCAGTTCTTC. The chain recombines TRBV9 with TRBJ2-1; weak D call: TRBD2 (6 bases). There are 16 residues in the CDR3. Trimming took 0 bases from V and 2 from J, leaving 12 bases between them. CDR1 is SGDLS, CDR2 YYNGEE, per germline.

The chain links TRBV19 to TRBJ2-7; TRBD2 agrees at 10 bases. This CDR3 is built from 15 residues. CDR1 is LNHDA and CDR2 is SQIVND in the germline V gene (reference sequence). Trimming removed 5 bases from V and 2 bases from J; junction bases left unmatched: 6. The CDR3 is CASSSGLAVTYEQYF. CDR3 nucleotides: TGTGCCAGTAGTTCCGGACTAGCGGTTACCTACGAGCAGTACTTC.

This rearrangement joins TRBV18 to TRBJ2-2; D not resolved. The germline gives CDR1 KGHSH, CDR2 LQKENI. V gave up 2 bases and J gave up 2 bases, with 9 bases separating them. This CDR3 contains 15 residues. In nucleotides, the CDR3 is TGTGCCAGCTCACCAGAGCAGGTCAACACCGGGGAGCTGTTTTTT. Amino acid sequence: CASSPEQVNTGELFF. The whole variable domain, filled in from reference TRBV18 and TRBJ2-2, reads NAGVMQNPRHLVRRRGQEARLRCSPMKGHSHVYWYRQLPEEGLKFMVYLQKENIIDESGMPKERFSAEFPKEGPSILRIQQVVRGDSAAYFCASSPEQVNTGELFFGEGSRLTVL.

CDR3 in DNA: TGTGCCAGCAGTCCCCGGGTCGGCGGCACTGAAGCTTTCTTT. This codes for CASSPRVGGTEAFF. This chain uses TRBV6-5 with TRBJ1-1, with D unclear. CDR1 MNHEY and CDR2 SVGAGI come from the germline V gene. The CDR3 is 14 amino acids. V was clipped by 5 bases and J by 4 bases, with 14 bases between them.

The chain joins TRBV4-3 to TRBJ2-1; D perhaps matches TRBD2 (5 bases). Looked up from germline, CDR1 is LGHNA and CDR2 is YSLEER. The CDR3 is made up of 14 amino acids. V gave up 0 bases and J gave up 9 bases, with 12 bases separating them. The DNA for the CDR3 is TGCGCCAGCAGCCAAGATCCAGGCGAGGGTGAGCAGTTCTTC. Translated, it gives CASSQDPGEGEQFF.

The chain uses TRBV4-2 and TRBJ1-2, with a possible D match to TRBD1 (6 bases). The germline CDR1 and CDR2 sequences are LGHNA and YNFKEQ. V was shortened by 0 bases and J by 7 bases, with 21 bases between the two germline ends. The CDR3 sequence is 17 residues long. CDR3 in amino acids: CASSQDLGGPGVGGYTF. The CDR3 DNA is TGTGCCAGCAGCCAAGATCTTGGGGGCCCTGGCGTTGGTGGCTACACCTTC.

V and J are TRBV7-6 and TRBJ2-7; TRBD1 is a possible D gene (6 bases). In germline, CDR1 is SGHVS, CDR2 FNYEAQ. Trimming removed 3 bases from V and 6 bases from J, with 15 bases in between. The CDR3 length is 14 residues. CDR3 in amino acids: CASSLGPLGGEQYF. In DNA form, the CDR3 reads TGTGCCAGCAGCTTGGGCCCTCTAGGGGGCGAGCAGTACTTC. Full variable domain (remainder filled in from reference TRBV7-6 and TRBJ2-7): GAGVSQSPRYKVTKRGQDVALRCDPISGHVSLYWYRQALGQGPEFLTYFNYEAQQDKSGLPNDRFSAERPEGSISTLTIQRTEQRDSAMYRCASSLGPLGGEQYFGPGTRLTVT.

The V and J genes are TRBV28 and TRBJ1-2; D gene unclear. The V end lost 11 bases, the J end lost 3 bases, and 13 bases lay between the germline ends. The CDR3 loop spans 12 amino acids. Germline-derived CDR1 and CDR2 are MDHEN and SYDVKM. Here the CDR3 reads CAAGRADYGYTF. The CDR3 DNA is TGTGCCGCGGGGAGGGCGGACTATGGCTACACCTTC.

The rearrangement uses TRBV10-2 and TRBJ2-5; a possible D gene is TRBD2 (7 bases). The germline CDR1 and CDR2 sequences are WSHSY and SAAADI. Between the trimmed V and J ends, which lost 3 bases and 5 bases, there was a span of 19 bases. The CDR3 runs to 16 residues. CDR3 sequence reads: CASSDLVGGGGETQYF. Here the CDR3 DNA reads TGCGCCAGCAGTGACCTAGTGGGCGGGGGCGGGGAGACCCAGTACTTC.

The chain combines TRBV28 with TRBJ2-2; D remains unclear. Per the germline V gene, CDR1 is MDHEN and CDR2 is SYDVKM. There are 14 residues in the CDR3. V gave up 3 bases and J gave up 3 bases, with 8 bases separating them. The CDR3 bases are TGTGCCAGCAGTTTGAGGCGTTACACCGGGGAGCTGTTTTTT. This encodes CASSLRRYTGELFF.